Each of the 22 T cell receptor beta chains below was sequenced from the same sample in a study of blood T cell repertoires in COVID-19 (dated by TCRdb to about 2020). The library was prepared using the immunoSEQ multiplex PCR assay. Drawn from immuneACCESS, this table holds only the in-frame rearrangements with V and J called that TCRdb kept. Clones are partly lost; checked studies trace under half to an unresolved V gene and leave the rest unexplained. A total of 150,000 or so clones appear in this sample, roughly 91% of them only once. The ten biggest clones cover around 3% of the sample. The sequenced sample was peripheral blood. These receptors were collected from a man aged 60-69 years with active or convalescent COVID-19.

The chain links TRBV3-1 (or the pseudogene TRBV3-2) to TRBJ2-5, with 8 bases that match TRBD2. V lost 1 base, J lost 2 bases, and 9 bases stayed unmatched. This CDR3 has 17 amino acids. CDR1 LGHDT and CDR2 YNNKEL come from the germline V gene (reference sequence). The DNA of the CDR3 is TGTGCCAGCAGCCAAGGGGGAGTTGCGGGGGGTCAAGAGACCCAGTACTTC. Translation: CASSQGGVAGGQETQYF.

This chain uses TRBV7-2 with TRBJ2-7, with 11 positions matching TRBD1. V shed 4 bases and J 4 bases; nucleotides not matched to a gene: 9. The CDR3 sequence is 16 residues long. The germline V gene has CDR1 SGHTA and CDR2 FQGNSA. The CDR3 loop is CASSSRGTGGNYEQYF. The CDR3 DNA is TGTGCCAGCAGCTCCCGGGGGACAGGGGGTAATTACGAGCAGTACTTC.

V and J are TRBV4-3 and TRBJ2-2, with a tentative D call TRBD1 (7 bases). CDR1 and CDR2 (germline): LGHNA, YSLEER. Between the trimmed V and J ends, which lost 2 bases and 4 bases, there was a span of 14 bases. CDR3 length: 16 residues. CDR3 residues: CASSQTGDFFTGELFF. The CDR3 nucleotides read TGCGCCAGCAGCCAAACAGGGGACTTCTTCACCGGGGAGCTGTTTTTT.

This clone turned up a few times. This sequence joins TRBV9 and TRBJ2-7; 8 bases match TRBD1. V dropped 4 bases and J dropped 4; count of bases not matched to a gene: 7. This CDR3 region has 14 residues. The V gene's germline CDR1 is SGDLS and CDR2 YYNGEE. Here the CDR3 reads CASSLGQGGYEQYF. CDR3 nucleotides: TGTGCCAGCAGCCTAGGACAGGGCGGGTACGAGCAGTACTTC.

V usage is TRBV6-5 and J usage is TRBJ1-4; 8 positions agree with TRBD1. With V trimmed by 7 bases and J by 7 bases, 8 bases remained unmatched. The CDR3 extends over 14 amino acids. Germline V CDR1 and CDR2: MNHEY, SVGAGI. The CDR3 region has the DNA TGTGCCAGCAAAAGACAGGGGCGGGTTGAAAAACTGTTTTTT. This encodes CASKRQGRVEKLFF.

This chain links TRBV5-6 with TRBJ1-2, with 8 bases that match TRBD1. J gave up 5 bases and V 4 bases, and 19 bases lay outside the gene matches. The V gene's germline CDR1 is SGHDT and CDR2 YYEEEE. This CDR3 spans 18 amino acids. CDR3 sequence (DNA): TGTGCCAGCAGCCTAACGGGTGACAGGGGAAGACTTTCATATGGCTACACCTTC. Amino acids: CASSLTGDRGRLSYGYTF. Full variable domain (rest looked up from reference TRBV5-6 and TRBJ1-2): DAGVTQSPTHLIKTRGQQVTLRCSPKSGHDTVSWYQQALGQGPQFIFQYYEEEERQRGNFPDRFSGHQFPNYSSELNVNALLLGDSALYLCASSLTGDRGRLSYGYTFGSGTRLTVV.

The chain recombines TRBV2 with TRBJ2-2, with unresolved D. Between the trimmed V and J ends, which lost 6 bases and 7 bases, there was a span of 12 bases. The length of the CDR3 is 13 residues. Germline CDR1 reads SNHLY; CDR2 reads FYNNEI. The CDR3 bases are TGTGCCAGCAGCACAGAAGTGCACGGGGAGCTGTTTTTT. Its protein is CASSTEVHGELFF.

Here the CDR3 DNA reads TGTGCCAGCAGATACCGGGACAGATCGCTCCTAAGGAATGAAAAACTGTTTTTT. This sequence encodes CASRYRDRSLLRNEKLFF. The chain recombines TRBV2 with TRBJ1-4; 7 bases are shared with TRBD1. CDR1 is SNHLY and CDR2 is FYNNEI in the germline V gene. With V trimmed by 6 bases and J by 5 bases, 18 bases remained unmatched. The CDR3 runs 18 residues.

This clone was detected a few times. V gene TRBV7-2 combines with J gene TRBJ2-6; a weak D match, TRBD1 (5 bases). This CDR3 comprises 14 residues. Germline V lookup: CDR1 SGHTA, CDR2 FQGNSA. V gave up 1 base and J gave up 12 bases, with 13 bases separating them. CDR3 nucleotide sequence: TGTGCCAGCAGCTTAGACCAGTCCCAGGGCGTCCTGACTTTC. This encodes CASSLDQSQGVLTF.

This clone was picked up a small number of times. The J gene is TRBJ2-1, the V gene TRBV4-2; 10 nucleotides agree with TRBD2. CDR1 and CDR2 (germline): LGHNA, YNFKEQ. J gave up 4 bases and V 3 bases, and 6 bases lay outside the gene matches. This CDR3 has 16 amino acids. For the CDR3, the DNA is TGTGCCAGCAGCCATTCTAGCGGGAGCGGGTACAATGAGCAGTTCTTC. Amino acids: CASSHSSGSGYNEQFF.

The chain couples TRBV9 to TRBJ1-1; TRBD1 agrees at 8 bases. The length of the CDR3 is 14 residues. The V segment lost 4 bases and the J segment 1 base; nucleotides outside the gene matches: 3. The germline CDR1 and CDR2 sequences are SGDLS and YYNGEE. The CDR3 is CASSRTGQNTEAFF. CDR3 DNA: TGTGCCAGCAGCCGGACAGGGCAGAACACTGAAGCTTTCTTT. The full variable domain, its missing parts supplied by reference TRBV9 and TRBJ1-1, is DSGVTQTPKHLITATGQRVTLRCSPRSGDLSVYWYQQSLDQGLQFLIQYYNGEERAKGNILERFSAQQFPDLHSELNLSSLELGDSALYFCASSRTGQNTEAFFGQGTRLTVV.

The J gene is TRBJ1-6, the V gene TRBV4-2; 7 bases are shared with TRBD1. Trimming at V came to 5 bases and at J to 5 bases, leaving 9 bases not matched to a gene. Germline V gene data show CDR1 as LGHNA and CDR2 as YNFKEQ. This CDR3 has 16 amino acids. The CDR3 nucleotides read TGTGCCAGCAGCGCCTTGACAGGGATCAATAATTCACCCCTCCACTTT. Translation: CASSALTGINNSPLHF.

This sequence joins TRBV2 and TRBJ1-3, with 10 positions matching TRBD1. The V and J ends lost 4 bases and 0 bases, in that order; junction bases with no gene match: 3. Germline CDR1 is SNHLY and CDR2 is FYNNEI. This CDR3 is built from 16 residues. This CDR3 reads CASSGQGAYSGNTIYF. The CDR3 bases are TGTGCCAGCAGTGGACAGGGGGCTTACTCTGGAAACACCATATATTTT.

The chain has TRBV4-3 and TRBJ2-7; 11 bases are a match to TRBD2. From germline, CDR1 is LGHNA and CDR2 YSLEER. The trim removed 3 bases at V and 3 bases at J, leaving 4 bases unmatched. This CDR3 comprises 15 residues. The CDR3 sequence: CASSQDGLAGYEQYF. In nucleotides, the CDR3 is TGCGCCAGCAGCCAGGACGGACTAGCGGGCTACGAGCAGTACTTC.

The genes are TRBV9 and TRBJ2-7, with a possible D match to TRBD2 (5 bases). Per the germline V gene, CDR1 is SGDLS and CDR2 is YYNGEE. The CDR3 loop spans 13 amino acids. V lost 0 bases and J lost 7, with 11 bases in between. CDR3 region: CASSVVEVGEQYF. Here the CDR3 DNA reads TGTGCCAGCAGCGTAGTGGAGGTGGGGGAGCAGTACTTC. Using reference TRBV9 and TRBJ2-7 for the parts outside the CDR3, the full variable domain is DSGVTQTPKHLITATGQRVTLRCSPRSGDLSVYWYQQSLDQGLQFLIQYYNGEERAKGNILERFSAQQFPDLHSELNLSSLELGDSALYFCASSVVEVGEQYFGPGTRLTVT.

The chain employs TRBV30 and TRBJ1-6, with TRBD1 matching 7 bases. V was clipped by 2 bases and J by 5 bases; unmatched bases: 9. The V gene's germline CDR1 is GTSNPN and CDR2 SVGIG (reference sequence). This CDR3 has 16 residues. This CDR3 reads CAWSPLAGQHNSPLHF. The CDR3 nucleotides are TGTGCCTGGAGTCCTCTAGCGGGACAGCATAATTCACCCCTCCACTTT.

V gene TRBV15 combines with J gene TRBJ2-5; D perhaps matches TRBD2 (7 bases). The germline CDR1 and CDR2 sequences are LNHNV and YYDKDF (reference sequence). The germline V and J ends were trimmed by 0 bases and 4 bases, with 15 bases remaining between them. The CDR3 runs to 16 residues. Here the CDR3 reads CATSRDRGASIETQYF. The CDR3 DNA follows: TGTGCCACCAGCAGAGACCGGGGGGCGTCGATAGAGACCCAGTACTTC.

This chain uses TRBV7-2 with TRBJ2-5, with D perhaps TRBD2 (6 bases). CDR3 length: 12 amino acids. Trimming cost V 5 bases and J 7 bases, with 11 bases left between them. Germline V CDR1 and CDR2: SGHTA, FQGNSA. The CDR3 reads CASSPLGGTQYF. The CDR3 DNA follows: TGTGCCAGCAGCCCCCTCGGGGGGACCCAGTACTTC.

This chain links TRBV5-1 with TRBJ1-2; TRBD1 matches 9 bases. J gave up 6 bases and V 4 bases, and 10 bases lay outside the gene matches. The CDR3 extends over 15 amino acids. The germline gives CDR1 SGHRS, CDR2 YFSETQ. CDR3 sequence: CASSTRADRGDGYTF. CDR3 in DNA: TGCGCCAGCAGCACCAGAGCGGACAGGGGAGATGGCTACACCTTC.

This clone was observed once. The chain combines TRBV28 with TRBJ2-7; TRBD2 matches at 14 bases. After removal of 6 bases from V and 2 bases from J, the junction contained 0 bases not matched to a gene. CDR3 length equals 14 residues. CDR1 and CDR2 (germline): MDHEN, SYDVKM. CDR3 loop: CASRTSGGAYEQYF. CDR3 nucleotides: TGTGCCAGCAGGACTAGCGGGGGGGCCTACGAGCAGTACTTC.

This chain uses TRBV19 with TRBJ1-2; D remains ambiguous. Deletions cut 3 bases from V and 1 base from J, with 9 bases between. Germline CDR1 reads LNHDA; CDR2 reads SQIVND (reference sequence). The CDR3 contains 14 residues. The CDR3 sequence is CASSIVGVNYGYTF. The CDR3 coding sequence is TGTGCCAGTAGTATCGTCGGTGTTAACTATGGCTACACCTTC.

The J gene is TRBJ2-2, the V gene TRBV24-1, with TRBD1 as a possible D gene (5 bases). Deletions cut 4 bases from V and 4 bases from J, with 12 bases between. Germline assignment: CDR1 KGHDR and CDR2 SFDVKD. The CDR3 totals 15 residues. CDR3 loop: CATSEPGQATGELFF. CDR3 in DNA: TGTGCCACCAGTGAACCTGGACAAGCCACCGGGGAGCTGTTTTTT.